These T cell receptor beta chains were read from a single sample in a study of cytomegalovirus exposure and HLA in healthy donors. TCRdb's copy holds only in-frame clones and misses some; the assay was immunoSEQ multiplex PCR. The data show over 250,000 clones, about 86% seen once. Sequencing used PBMCs. The origin of the receptors is a woman between 18 and 29 years old in good health and CMV-seronegative. The CDR3 runs from the conserved cysteine through the conserved F or W. Fields, in order: D gene, J gene, clone size, V gene, CDR3 protein, CDR3 DNA. The D gene is left open where the match is weak. Expanded clones are given a class, and other clones once, few, many or no size at all.

D gene: TRBD1; J gene: TRBJ1-2; clone size: NA; V gene: TRBV4-3; CDR3 protein: CASSQVNPGQSHYGYTF; CDR3 DNA: TGCGCCAGCAGCCAGGTAAACCCGGGACAGTCACACTATGGCTACACCTTC
D gene: NA; J gene: TRBJ1-4; clone size: NA; V gene: TRBV5-6; CDR3 protein: CASSLIRGIGEKLFF; CDR3 DNA: TGTGCCAGCAGCCTTATAAGGGGAATCGGGGAAAAACTGTTTTTT
D gene: TRBD2; J gene: TRBJ2-1; clone size: NA; V gene: TRBV4-2; CDR3 protein: CASSQRLAGGPENEQFF; CDR3 DNA: TGTGCCAGCAGCCAACGACTAGCGGGAGGGCCTGAGAATGAGCAGTTCTTC
D gene: NA; J gene: TRBJ1-1; clone size: NA; V gene: TRBV27; CDR3 protein: CASSLFRATEAFF; CDR3 DNA: TGTGCCAGCAGTTTATTCAGGGCTACTGAAGCTTTCTTT
D gene: NA; J gene: TRBJ2-7; clone size: NA; V gene: TRBV7-9; CDR3 protein: CASSPQGIEQYF; CDR3 DNA: TGTGCCAGCAGCCCACAGGGTATCGAGCAGTACTTC
D gene: NA; J gene: TRBJ1-2; clone size: once; V gene: TRBV7-9; CDR3 protein: CASSLDVSDSFSYGYTF; CDR3 DNA: TGTGCCAGCAGCTTAGACGTTTCGGACAGCTTCTCTTATGGCTACACCTTC
D gene: TRBD1; J gene: TRBJ1-2; clone size: NA; V gene: TRBV7-2; CDR3 protein: CASSVQGQGYGYTF; CDR3 DNA: TGTGCCAGCAGCGTCCAGGGACAGGGGTATGGCTACACCTTC
D gene: NA; J gene: TRBJ2-7; clone size: NA; V gene: TRBV30; CDR3 protein: CAWSFRPWVAGAFSYEQYF; CDR3 DNA: TGTGCCTGGAGTTTCCGACCCTGGGTGGCAGGGGCCTTCTCCTACGAGCAGTACTTC
D gene: NA; J gene: TRBJ2-7; clone size: NA; V gene: TRBV14; CDR3 protein: CASSQDRVFTYEQYF; CDR3 DNA: TGTGCCAGCAGCCAAGACAGGGTGTTCACCTACGAGCAGTACTTC
D gene: NA; J gene: TRBJ1-2; clone size: NA; V gene: TRBV5-1; CDR3 protein: CASSLVLGADGYTF; CDR3 DNA: TGCGCCAGCAGCTTGGTTCTGGGGGCGGATGGCTACACCTTC
D gene: TRBD1; J gene: TRBJ2-3; clone size: NA; V gene: TRBV9; CDR3 protein: CASSVVQGTDTQYF; CDR3 DNA: TGTGCCAGCAGCGTAGTACAGGGGACAGATACGCAGTATTTT
D gene: NA; J gene: TRBJ2-2; clone size: NA; V gene: TRBV7-2; CDR3 protein: CASSLAGAGELFF; CDR3 DNA: TGTGCCAGCAGCTTAGCAGGGGCCGGGGAGCTGTTTTTT
D gene: NA; J gene: TRBJ2-6; clone size: NA; V gene: TRBV4-3; CDR3 protein: CASSQDEGTSYSGANVLTF; CDR3 DNA: TGCGCCAGCAGCCAAGATGAAGGGACATCGTACTCTGGGGCCAACGTCCTGACTTTC
D gene: TRBD2; J gene: TRBJ2-1; clone size: NA; V gene: TRBV27; CDR3 protein: CASRTPGTSGSATYNEQFF; CDR3 DNA: TGTGCCAGCAGGACCCCAGGGACTAGCGGGAGCGCTACCTACAATGAGCAGTTCTTC
D gene: NA; J gene: TRBJ1-4; clone size: NA; V gene: TRBV6-1; CDR3 protein: CASSGGEAGEGEKLFF; CDR3 DNA: TGTGCCAGCAGTGGTGGAGAAGCAGGCGAGGGTGAAAAACTGTTTTTT
D gene: NA; J gene: TRBJ1-5; clone size: NA; V gene: TRBV27; CDR3 protein: CASSLYRDQPQHF; CDR3 DNA: TGTGCCAGCAGTTTATACAGGGATCAGCCCCAGCATTTT
D gene: NA; J gene: TRBJ2-2; clone size: NA; V gene: TRBV7-9; CDR3 protein: CASTTDRRKTGELFF; CDR3 DNA: TGTGCCAGCACCACCGACAGGAGAAAGACCGGGGAGCTGTTTTTT
D gene: TRBD1; J gene: TRBJ2-2; clone size: few; V gene: TRBV25-1; CDR3 protein: CASGRGGGQVTTGELFF; CDR3 DNA: TGTGCCAGCGGCCGAGGTGGGGGACAGGTAACCACCGGGGAGCTGTTTTTT
D gene: NA; J gene: TRBJ2-3; clone size: NA; V gene: TRBV9; CDR3 protein: CASSVGAGPLYTDTQYF; CDR3 DNA: TGTGCCAGCAGCGTAGGGGCAGGGCCCCTCTACACAGATACGCAGTATTTT
D gene: TRBD1; J gene: TRBJ1-2; clone size: NA; V gene: TRBV5-4; CDR3 protein: CASSQLDRNYGYTF; CDR3 DNA: TGTGCCAGCAGTCAATTGGACAGGAACTATGGCTACACCTTC
D gene: TRBD1; J gene: TRBJ1-6; clone size: NA; V gene: TRBV9; CDR3 protein: CASSTGQGVTPLHF; CDR3 DNA: TGTGCCAGCAGCACAGGACAGGGCGTGACACCCCTCCACTTT
D gene: NA; J gene: TRBJ1-2; clone size: once; V gene: TRBV7-8; CDR3 protein: CASSFPPRGQFYGYTF; CDR3 DNA: TGTGCCAGCAGCTTCCCTCCGCGGGGTCAGTTCTATGGCTACACCTTC
D gene: TRBD1; J gene: TRBJ2-3; clone size: NA; V gene: TRBV6-6; CDR3 protein: CASSDRTGRATTQYF; CDR3 DNA: TGTGCCAGCAGCGACCGGACAGGGCGGGCGACTACGCAGTATTTT
D gene: TRBD2; J gene: TRBJ2-3; clone size: NA; V gene: TRBV28; CDR3 protein: CASSFGLVEGDTQYF; CDR3 DNA: TGTGCCAGCAGTTTCGGACTAGTGGAGGGGGATACGCAGTATTTT
D gene: TRBD2; J gene: TRBJ2-7; clone size: NA; V gene: TRBV11-1; CDR3 protein: CASSSGLAGATYEQYF; CDR3 DNA: TGTGCCAGCAGCTCGGGACTAGCGGGAGCAACCTACGAGCAGTACTTC
D gene: NA; J gene: TRBJ1-2; clone size: NA; V gene: TRBV4-1; CDR3 protein: CASSQGGVRQIYGYTF; CDR3 DNA: TGCGCCAGCAGCCAAGGTGGGGTCAGACAGATCTATGGCTACACCTTC
D gene: TRBD1; J gene: TRBJ1-5; clone size: NA; V gene: TRBV30; CDR3 protein: CAWNGGDRGNSNQPQHF; CDR3 DNA: TGTGCCTGGAACGGCGGGGACAGGGGAAATAGCAATCAGCCCCAGCATTTT